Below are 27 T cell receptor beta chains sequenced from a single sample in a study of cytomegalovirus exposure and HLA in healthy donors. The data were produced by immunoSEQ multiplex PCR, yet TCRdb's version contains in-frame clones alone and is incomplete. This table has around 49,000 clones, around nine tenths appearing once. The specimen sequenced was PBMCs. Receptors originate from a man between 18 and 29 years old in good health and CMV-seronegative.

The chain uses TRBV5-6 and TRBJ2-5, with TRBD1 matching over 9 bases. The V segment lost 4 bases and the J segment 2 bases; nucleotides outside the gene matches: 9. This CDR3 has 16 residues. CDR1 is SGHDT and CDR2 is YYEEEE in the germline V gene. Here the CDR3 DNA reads TGTGCCAGCAGCCCAATTATGGACAGGGGACAAGAGACCCAGTACTTC. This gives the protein CASSPIMDRGQETQYF.

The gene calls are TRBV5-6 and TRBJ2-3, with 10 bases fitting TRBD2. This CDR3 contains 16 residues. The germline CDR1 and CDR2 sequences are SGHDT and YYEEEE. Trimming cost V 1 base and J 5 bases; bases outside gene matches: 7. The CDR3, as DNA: TGTGCCAGCAGCTTGACCCTAGCGGGAGAGGGAGATACGCAGTATTTT. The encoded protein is CASSLTLAGEGDTQYF.

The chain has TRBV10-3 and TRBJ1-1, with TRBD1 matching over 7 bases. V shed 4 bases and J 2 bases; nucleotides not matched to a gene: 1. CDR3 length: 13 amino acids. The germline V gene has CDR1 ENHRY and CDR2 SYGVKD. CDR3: CAISGDSNTEAFF. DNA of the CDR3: TGTGCCATCAGTGGGGACAGCAACACTGAAGCTTTCTTT.

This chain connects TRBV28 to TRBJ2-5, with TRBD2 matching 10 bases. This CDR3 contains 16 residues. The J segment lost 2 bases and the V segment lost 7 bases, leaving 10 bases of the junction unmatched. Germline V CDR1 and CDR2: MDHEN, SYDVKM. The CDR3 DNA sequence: TGTGCCAGCACGCTAGCGGGAGAGGGGTTGCAAGAGACCCAGTACTTC. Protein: CASTLAGEGLQETQYF.

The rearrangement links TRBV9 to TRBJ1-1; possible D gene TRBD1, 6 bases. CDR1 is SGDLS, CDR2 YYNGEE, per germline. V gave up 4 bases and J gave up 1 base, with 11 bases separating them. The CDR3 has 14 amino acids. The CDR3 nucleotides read TGTGCCAGCAGCCGTCAGGGGCAGAACACTGAAGCTTTCTTT. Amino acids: CASSRQGQNTEAFF. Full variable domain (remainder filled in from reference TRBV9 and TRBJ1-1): DSGVTQTPKHLITATGQRVTLRCSPRSGDLSVYWYQQSLDQGLQFLIQYYNGEERAKGNILERFSAQQFPDLHSELNLSSLELGDSALYFCASSRQGQNTEAFFGQGTRLTVV.

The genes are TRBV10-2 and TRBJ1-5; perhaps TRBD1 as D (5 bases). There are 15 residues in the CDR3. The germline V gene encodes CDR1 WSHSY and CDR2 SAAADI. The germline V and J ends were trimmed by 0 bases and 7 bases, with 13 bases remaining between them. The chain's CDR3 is CASSESGGVGQPQHF. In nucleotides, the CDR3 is TGCGCCAGCAGTGAGTCGGGGGGTGTAGGCCAGCCCCAGCATTTT.

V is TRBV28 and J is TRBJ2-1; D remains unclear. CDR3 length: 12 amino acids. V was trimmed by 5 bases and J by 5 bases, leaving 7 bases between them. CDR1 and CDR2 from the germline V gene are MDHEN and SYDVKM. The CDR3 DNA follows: TGTGCCAGCAGTCTACTAAACAATGAGCAGTTCTTC. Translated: CASSLLNNEQFF.

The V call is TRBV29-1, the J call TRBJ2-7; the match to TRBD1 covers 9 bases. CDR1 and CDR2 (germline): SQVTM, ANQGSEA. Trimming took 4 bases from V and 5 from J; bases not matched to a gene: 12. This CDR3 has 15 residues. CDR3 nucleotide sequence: TGCAGCGTTGCGGCGGACAGGGGACTACTAGACGAGCAGTACTTC. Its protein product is CSVAADRGLLDEQYF.

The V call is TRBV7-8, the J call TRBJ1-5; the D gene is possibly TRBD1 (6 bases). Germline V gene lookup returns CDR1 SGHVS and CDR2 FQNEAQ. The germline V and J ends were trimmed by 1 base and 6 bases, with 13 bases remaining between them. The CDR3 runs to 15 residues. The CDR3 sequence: CASSLGIRGRQPQHF. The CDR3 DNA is TGTGCCAGCAGCTTAGGTATCAGGGGACGTCAGCCCCAGCATTTT.

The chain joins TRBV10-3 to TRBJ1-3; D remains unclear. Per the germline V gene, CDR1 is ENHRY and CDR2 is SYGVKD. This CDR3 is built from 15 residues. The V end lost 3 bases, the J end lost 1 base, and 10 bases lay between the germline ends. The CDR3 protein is CAISDFGVSGNTIYF. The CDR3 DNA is TGTGCCATCAGTGATTTCGGGGTTTCTGGAAACACCATATATTTT.

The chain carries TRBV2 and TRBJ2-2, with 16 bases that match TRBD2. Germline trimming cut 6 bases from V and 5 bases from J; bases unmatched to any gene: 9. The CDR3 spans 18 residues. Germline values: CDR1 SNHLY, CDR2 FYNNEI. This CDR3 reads CASRPKGTSGRGTGELFF. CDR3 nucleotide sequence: TGTGCCAGCAGACCCAAAGGGACTAGCGGGAGGGGAACCGGGGAGCTGTTTTTT.

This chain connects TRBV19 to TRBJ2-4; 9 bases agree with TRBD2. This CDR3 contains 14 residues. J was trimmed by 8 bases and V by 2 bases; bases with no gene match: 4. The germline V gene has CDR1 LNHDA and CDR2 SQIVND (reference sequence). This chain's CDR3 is CASSIIAGAHIQYF. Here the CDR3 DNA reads TGTGCCAGTAGTATAATAGCGGGAGCCCACATTCAGTACTTC.

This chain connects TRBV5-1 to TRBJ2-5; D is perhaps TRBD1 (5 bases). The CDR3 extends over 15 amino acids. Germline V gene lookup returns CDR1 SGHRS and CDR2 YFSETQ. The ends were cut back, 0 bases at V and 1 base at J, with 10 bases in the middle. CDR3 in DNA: TGCGCCAGCAGCTTGGGGGGCCCGATCCAAGAGACCCAGTACTTC. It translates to CASSLGGPIQETQYF.

CDR3 DNA sequence: TGCGCCAGCAGCCCTTATCAGGGTAGCCTCGCTGGAAACACCATATATTTT. Its translation is CASSPYQGSLAGNTIYF. The chain is built from TRBV4-1 and TRBJ1-3; weak D call: TRBD1 (5 bases). The germline CDR1 and CDR2 sequences are MGHRA and YSYEKL. V was trimmed by 4 bases and J by 2 bases, leaving 18 bases between them. The CDR3 covers 17 residues.

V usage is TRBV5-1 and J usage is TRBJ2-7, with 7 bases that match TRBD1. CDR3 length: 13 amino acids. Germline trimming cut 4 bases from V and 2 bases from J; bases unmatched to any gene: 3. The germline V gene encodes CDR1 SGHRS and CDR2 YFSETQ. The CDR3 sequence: CASSMGQPYEQYF. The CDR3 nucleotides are TGCGCCAGCAGCATGGGACAGCCCTACGAGCAGTACTTC.

The CDR3 is CASSQEASGPGELFF. CDR3 DNA: TGTGCCAGCAGCCAAGAGGCTAGCGGGCCCGGGGAGCTGTTTTTT. This chain joins TRBV4-2 and TRBJ2-2, with 8 bases fitting TRBD2. Germline V gives CDR1 LGHNA, CDR2 YNFKEQ. The CDR3 covers 15 residues. The trim removed 0 bases at V and 6 bases at J, leaving 3 bases unmatched.

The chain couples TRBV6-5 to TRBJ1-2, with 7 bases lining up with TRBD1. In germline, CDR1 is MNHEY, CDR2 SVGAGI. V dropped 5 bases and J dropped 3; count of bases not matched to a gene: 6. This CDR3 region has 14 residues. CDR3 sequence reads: CASSRQGYYYGYTF. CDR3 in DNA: TGTGCCAGCAGTCGACAGGGTTATTACTATGGCTACACCTTC.

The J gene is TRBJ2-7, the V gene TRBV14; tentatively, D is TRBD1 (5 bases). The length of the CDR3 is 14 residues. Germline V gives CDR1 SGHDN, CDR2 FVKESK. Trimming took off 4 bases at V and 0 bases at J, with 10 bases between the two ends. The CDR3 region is CASSLDSSSYEQYF. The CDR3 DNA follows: TGTGCCAGCAGCCTCGACAGCAGCTCCTACGAGCAGTACTTC.

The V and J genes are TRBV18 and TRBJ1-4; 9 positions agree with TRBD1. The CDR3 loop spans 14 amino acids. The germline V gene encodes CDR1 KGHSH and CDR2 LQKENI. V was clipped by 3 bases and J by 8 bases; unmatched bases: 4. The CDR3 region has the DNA TGTGCCAGCTCACCGCAGGGACAGGGAGAAAAACTGTTTTTT. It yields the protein CASSPQGQGEKLFF.

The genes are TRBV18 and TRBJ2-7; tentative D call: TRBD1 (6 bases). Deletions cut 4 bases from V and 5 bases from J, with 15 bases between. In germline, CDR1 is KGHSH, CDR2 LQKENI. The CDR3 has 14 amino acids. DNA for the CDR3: TGTGCCAGCTCACAAGATCCTACAGGGCACGAGCAGTACTTC. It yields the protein CASSQDPTGHEQYF.

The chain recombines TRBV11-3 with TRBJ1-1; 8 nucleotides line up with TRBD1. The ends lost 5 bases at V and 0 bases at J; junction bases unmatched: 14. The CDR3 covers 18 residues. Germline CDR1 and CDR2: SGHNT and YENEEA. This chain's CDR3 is CASSHDPDRESMNTEAFF. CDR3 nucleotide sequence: TGTGCCAGCAGCCACGACCCGGACAGGGAGAGTATGAACACTGAAGCTTTCTTT.

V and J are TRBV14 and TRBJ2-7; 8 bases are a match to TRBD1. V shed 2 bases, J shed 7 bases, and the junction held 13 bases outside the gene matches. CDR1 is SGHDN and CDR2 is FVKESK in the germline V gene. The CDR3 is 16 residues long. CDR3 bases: TGTGCCAGCAGCCAAACCAGGGGGCGCTTTACCCAAGAGCAGTACTTC. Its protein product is CASSQTRGRFTQEQYF.

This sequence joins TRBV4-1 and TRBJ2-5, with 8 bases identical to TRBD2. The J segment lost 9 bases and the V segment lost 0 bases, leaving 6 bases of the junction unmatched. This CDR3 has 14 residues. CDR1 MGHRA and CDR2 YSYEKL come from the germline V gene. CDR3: CASSQETSVGSQYF. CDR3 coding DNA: TGCGCCAGCAGCCAAGAGACTAGCGTGGGGTCCCAGTACTTC.

CDR3 nucleotide sequence: TGTGCCAGCATCTCTAGCGGAGGAAGCACAGATACGCAGTATTTT. This sequence encodes CASISSGGSTDTQYF. The V and J genes are TRBV28 and TRBJ2-3, with 7 nucleotides matching TRBD2. This CDR3 has 15 amino acids. The ends lost 7 bases at V and 0 bases at J; junction bases unmatched: 7. Per the germline V gene, CDR1 is MDHEN and CDR2 is SYDVKM.

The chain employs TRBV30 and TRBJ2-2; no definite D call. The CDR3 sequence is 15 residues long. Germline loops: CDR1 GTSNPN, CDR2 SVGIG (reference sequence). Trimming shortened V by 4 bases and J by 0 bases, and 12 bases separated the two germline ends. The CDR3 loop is CAWNPGSANTGELFF. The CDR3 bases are TGTGCCTGGAACCCCGGGTCCGCGAACACCGGGGAGCTGTTTTTT.

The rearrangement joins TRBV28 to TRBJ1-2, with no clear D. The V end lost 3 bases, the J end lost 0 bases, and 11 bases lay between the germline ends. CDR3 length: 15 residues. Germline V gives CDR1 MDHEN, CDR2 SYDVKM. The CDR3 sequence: CASSFTSRANYGYTF. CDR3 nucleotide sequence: TGTGCCAGCAGTTTTACGAGCCGGGCTAACTATGGCTACACCTTC.

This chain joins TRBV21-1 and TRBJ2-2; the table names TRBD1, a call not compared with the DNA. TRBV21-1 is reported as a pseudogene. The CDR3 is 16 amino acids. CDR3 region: CASSPTGTGNTGELFF. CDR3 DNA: TGTGCCAGCAGCCCTACCGGGACAGGGAACACCGGGGAGCTGTTTTTT.